This TCR beta chain comes out of a study of T cell changes during pregnancy in multiple sclerosis. The V gene's germline CDR1 is SGDLS and CDR2 YYNGEE. The CDR3 spans 21 residues. V trimming: 4 bases; J trimming: 0 bases; junction bases outside the gene matches: 18. Repertoires were generated with immunoSEQ multiplex PCR, while TCRdb's copy carries only in-frame clones and drops some. The sample carries about 36,000 clones, about 88% recorded once. Specimen: CD4+ T cells from peripheral blood mononuclear cells, collected in the first trimester of pregnancy. The chain is built from TRBV9 and TRBJ2-6; 8 nucleotides match TRBD2. The TCR comes from a female donor with multiple sclerosis, enrolled in a pregnancy study. The CDR3 protein is CASSPRPIAGTLSSGANVLTF. Written as DNA, the CDR3 is TGTGCCAGCAGCCCCAGACCTATAGCGGGGACACTAAGCTCTGGGGCCAACGTCCTGACTTTC.